This T cell receptor (beta chain) was observed in a study of T cells in Graves' hyperthyroidism and ophthalmopathy. Study at large: It was at initial diagnosis, before any treatment, that peripheral blood was collected.

As for this clonotype: What it binds is not known.

The ends lost 5 bases at V and 1 base at J; junction bases unmatched: 4. This CDR3 has 16 amino acids. Germline CDR1 LGHDT, CDR2 YNNKEL (reference sequence). Findings and limits, study-wide: Blood samples included most of the expanded thyroid clonotypes exceeding 0.001.

The sample of blood was obtained at first hyperthyroidism diagnosis (before any ophthalmopathy symptoms). The CDR3 regions of TCR beta were amplified from RNA transcripts. With the HTBI primer set, the TCR CDR3 went through a first round of RT-PCR. From the multiplex PCR reads, TCRdb called clonotypes with MiXCR, one entry per CDR3 protein. The table shows more than 550,000 distinct CDR3 sequences, with under 20% occurring only once. This chain uses TRBV3-1 with TRBJ2-3; 12 bases match TRBD2. The receptor was derived from a woman in her fifties or sixties with Graves' hyperthyroidism that later progressed to Graves' ophthalmopathy. Sequencing was done on a sample of blood. CDR3 DNA: TGTGCCAGCAGCAAACGACTAGCGGGGGGCACAGATACGCAGTATTTT. It encodes CASSKRLAGGTDTQYF.